The 25 T cell receptor beta chains below were found in one sample sequenced in a study of cytomegalovirus exposure and HLA in healthy donors. PCR was performed using 60 Vbeta and 13 Jbeta primers. Sequenced by immunoSEQ multiplex PCR; TCRdb stores in-frame clones only, minus some. In the table there are 100,000 to 150,000 clones, approximately 80% of which are singletons. Sequenced input: PBMCs. The receptors were gathered from a woman aged 40-49 years in good health and CMV-seropositive.

The rearrangement joins TRBV7-2 to TRBJ2-1; 7 nucleotides match TRBD2. The CDR3 loop spans 11 amino acids. Trimming removed 4 bases from V and 10 bases from J; junction bases left unmatched: 1. CDR1 SGHTA and CDR2 FQGNSA come from the germline V gene. CDR3 sequence reads: CASSSGGEQFF. CDR3 nucleotide sequence: TGTGCCAGCAGCTCGGGAGGAGAGCAGTTCTTC.

This chain connects TRBV7-9 to TRBJ1-6; 7 nucleotides match TRBD1. CDR3 length: 14 residues. After removal of 5 bases from V and 9 bases from J, the junction contained 7 bases not matched to a gene. Germline V gene sequence: CDR1 SEHNR, CDR2 FQNEAQ (reference sequence). CDR3 sequence reads: CASSGTDPGSPLHF. CDR3 in DNA: TGTGCCAGCAGCGGGACAGATCCGGGTTCACCCCTCCACTTT. Full variable domain (rest looked up from reference TRBV7-9 and TRBJ1-6): DTGVSQNPRHKITKRGQNVTFRCDPISEHNRLYWYRQTLGQGPEFLTYFQNEAQLEKSRLLSDRFSAERPKGSFSTLEIQRTEQGDSAMYLCASSGTDPGSPLHFGNGTRLTVT.

This chain connects TRBV5-1 to TRBJ2-5; tentatively, D is TRBD2 (7 bases). V gave up 0 bases and J gave up 5 bases, with 17 bases separating them. This CDR3 has 16 residues. Germline V lookup: CDR1 SGHRS, CDR2 YFSETQ. The CDR3 bases are TGCGCCAGCAGCTTGGGACCGGGGGGCGCGGGGGAGACCCAGTACTTC. As protein: CASSLGPGGAGETQYF.

This sequence joins TRBV4-1 and TRBJ1-6; 10 bases agree with TRBD1. With V trimmed by 4 bases and J by 7 bases, 4 bases remained unmatched. CDR3 length: 15 amino acids. The germline gives CDR1 MGHRA, CDR2 YSYEKL. CDR3 nucleotides: TGCGCCAGCAGCCCACCGGGACAGGGGAATTCACCCCTCCACTTT. Translation gives CASSPPGQGNSPLHF.

This chain uses TRBV27 with TRBJ1-3, with 9 bases lining up with TRBD1. CDR1 MNHEY and CDR2 SMNVEV come from the germline V gene (reference sequence). The CDR3 has 17 residues. V lost 4 bases to trimming and J lost 0 bases; unmatched junction nucleotides: 7. In nucleotides, the CDR3 is TGTGCCAGCAGTTACAGGGGGCCAATTTTCTCTGGAAACACCATATATTTT. The encoded protein is CASSYRGPIFSGNTIYF.

The chain is built from TRBV10-3 and TRBJ1-1, with a possible D match to TRBD1 (5 bases). Looked up from germline, CDR1 is ENHRY and CDR2 is SYGVKD. Trimming removed 0 bases at V and 6 bases at J, with 11 bases between. CDR3 length equals 14 residues. The CDR3 DNA reads as TGTGCCATCAGTGAGTCGACTCGGGGGGCTGAAGCTTTCTTT. This gives the protein CAISESTRGAEAFF.

The chain employs TRBV5-1 and TRBJ2-4, with 13 nucleotides matching TRBD2. Germline V gene sequence: CDR1 SGHRS, CDR2 YFSETQ. CDR3 size: 19 residues. Trimming took 4 bases from V and 0 from J; bases not matched to a gene: 10. The CDR3, as DNA: TGCGCCAGCAGCCAAAAACTAGCGGGAGGGTCTACAGCCAAAAACATTCAGTACTTC. It encodes CASSQKLAGGSTAKNIQYF.

This chain uses TRBV29-1 with TRBJ1-1; 8 nucleotides match TRBD1. V lost 6 bases and J lost 1; bases outside the gene matches: 4. Germline V gene data show CDR1 as SQVTM and CDR2 as ANQGSEA. The CDR3 totals 13 residues. The CDR3 protein is CSVRTGPNTEAFF. As DNA, the CDR3 is TGCAGCGTCCGGACAGGGCCGAACACTGAAGCTTTCTTT.

The J gene is TRBJ2-7, the V gene TRBV30; the match to TRBD2 covers 9 bases. The CDR3 contains 17 residues. Losses at the gene ends were 3 bases for V and 1 base for J; bases not matched to a gene: 13. Germline V gene lookup returns CDR1 GTSNPN and CDR2 SVGIG (reference sequence). The CDR3 reads CAWSLGTSHDLSYEQYF. The CDR3 DNA reads as TGTGCCTGGAGCCTCGGGACTAGCCATGACTTATCCTACGAGCAGTACTTC. The entire variable domain, with the rest obtained from reference TRBV30 and TRBJ2-7, is as follows: SQTIHQWPATLVQPVGSPLSLECTVEGTSNPNLYWYRQAAGRGLQLLFYSVGIGQISSEVPQNLSASRPQDRQFILSSKKLLLSDSGFYLCAWSLGTSHDLSYEQYFGPGTRLTVT.

This clone has a handful of counts. J is TRBJ2-1 and V is TRBV6-5; 7 bases fit TRBD2. V shed 5 bases, J shed 2 bases, and the junction held 6 bases outside the gene matches. The CDR3 consists of 15 residues. Germline V gene lookup returns CDR1 MNHEY and CDR2 SVGAGI. The CDR3 nucleotides read TGTGCCAGCAGTCGCATAGCGGGTACCTACAATGAGCAGTTCTTC. Translating it yields CASSRIAGTYNEQFF.

This clone appeared a single time. The V gene is TRBV10-3, the J gene TRBJ2-1; TRBD2 aligns across 11 bases. There are 15 residues in the CDR3. The junction had 4 bases not matched to a gene; V was cut back by 5 bases and J by 4 bases. Germline V gene lookup returns CDR1 ENHRY and CDR2 SYGVKD. The CDR3 here is CAISLGTSGYNEQFF. The CDR3 DNA reads TGTGCCATCAGTCTCGGGACTAGCGGTTACAATGAGCAGTTCTTC.

This clone appeared a few times. The chain uses TRBV21-1 and TRBJ2-1; the listed D gene, TRBD2, was not tested against the DNA. TRBV21-1 is tagged as a pseudogene. The CDR3 extends over 19 amino acids. CDR3 sequence reads: CASSKEGVAGASSYNEQFF. DNA of the CDR3: TGTGCCAGCAGCAAAGAAGGGGTAGCGGGAGCCTCGTCCTACAATGAGCAGTTCTTC.

The chain links TRBV6-1 to TRBJ2-7; TRBD2 matches 8 bases. V gave up 1 base and J gave up 2 bases; unmatched junction bases: 4. The CDR3 has 15 residues. Germline V gene sequence: CDR1 MNHNS, CDR2 SASEGT. The CDR3 bases are TGTGCCAGCAGTGAAGGGCTAGCGGGTCCCTACGAGCAGTACTTC. It specifies CASSEGLAGPYEQYF.

This clone was detected a few times. V and J are TRBV5-6 and TRBJ2-5, with 7 bases that match TRBD1. The germline V gene has CDR1 SGHDT and CDR2 YYEEEE. J lost 4 bases, V lost 5 bases, and 11 bases had no gene match. CDR3 length: 15 amino acids. The CDR3 protein is CASSMTGRMGETQYF. CDR3 sequence (DNA): TGTGCCAGCAGTATGACAGGGAGAATGGGAGAGACCCAGTACTTC.

The chain couples TRBV30 to TRBJ2-1; D perhaps matches TRBD1 (6 bases). Germline V CDR1 and CDR2: GTSNPN, SVGIG (reference sequence). V shed 4 bases and J shed 8 bases, with 9 bases lying between them. There are 11 residues in the CDR3. The CDR3 loop is CAWNGGYEQFF. The CDR3 DNA is TGTGCCTGGAATGGGGGCTATGAGCAGTTCTTC.

DNA of the CDR3: TGTGCCAGCACTCCGGACTGGCTGGGAGGCAAAAACATTCAGTACTTC. Protein product: CASTPDWLGGKNIQYF. The gene calls are TRBV2 and TRBJ2-4; maybe TRBD2 (6 bases). The ends were cut back, 7 bases at V and 3 bases at J, with 19 bases in the middle. Per the germline V gene, CDR1 is SNHLY and CDR2 is FYNNEI. This CDR3 spans 16 amino acids.

This clone was seen repeatedly, ten times or more. The V call is TRBV2, the J call TRBJ2-1; possibly TRBD2 for D (5 bases). Germline lookup yields CDR1 SNHLY and CDR2 FYNNEI. The CDR3 loop spans 15 amino acids. V was trimmed by 8 bases and J by 1 base, leaving 15 bases between them. CDR3 region: CASRKWENSYNEQFF. The CDR3 DNA sequence: TGTGCCAGCCGGAAGTGGGAGAATTCCTACAATGAGCAGTTCTTC.

The chain couples TRBV5-1 to TRBJ2-2; 10 positions agree with TRBD2. Trimming at V came to 0 bases and at J to 4 bases, leaving 9 bases not matched to a gene. The CDR3 runs to 18 residues. Germline loops: CDR1 SGHRS, CDR2 YFSETQ. The CDR3 here is CASSLGRLAGESTGELFF. CDR3 coding DNA: TGCGCCAGCAGCTTGGGGCGGCTAGCGGGAGAGTCCACCGGGGAGCTGTTTTTT.

This CDR3 is CAISDPNQLGSSYEQYF. The CDR3 DNA reads as TGTGCCATCAGTGACCCTAACCAACTAGGTTCCTCCTACGAGCAGTACTTC. The chain has TRBV10-3 and TRBJ2-7; weak D call: TRBD2 (5 bases). Trimming shortened V by 3 bases and J by 0 bases, and 18 bases separated the two germline ends. The CDR3 totals 17 residues. Germline CDR1 is ENHRY and CDR2 is SYGVKD.

This chain connects TRBV7-2 to TRBJ2-3, with D hard to call. V was pared by 4 bases and J by 6 bases, with 8 bases between. CDR3 size: 12 residues. Germline V gene lookup returns CDR1 SGHTA and CDR2 FQGNSA. The DNA for the CDR3 is TGTGCCAGCAGCTCTACTTACGATACGCAGTATTTT. The encoded protein is CASSSTYDTQYF.

The J gene is TRBJ2-1, the V gene TRBV27; possibly TRBD2 for D (7 bases). Trimming shortened V by 6 bases and J by 2 bases, and 17 bases separated the two germline ends. The length of the CDR3 is 16 residues. Germline-derived CDR1 and CDR2 are MNHEY and SMNVEV (reference sequence). This CDR3 reads CASSLEGGKTYNEQFF. The CDR3 DNA is TGTGCCAGCAGCCTTGAGGGGGGGAAAACCTACAATGAGCAGTTCTTC.

This clone has just one count. The chain is built from TRBV7-6 and TRBJ1-3; no definite D call. Germline V gene lookup returns CDR1 SGHVS and CDR2 FNYEAQ. There are 14 residues in the CDR3. With 0 bases removed from V and 1 base from J, the gap between germline ends came to 4 bases. In DNA form, the CDR3 reads TGTGCCAGCAGCTTAGCCCGTTCTGGAAACACCATATATTTT. This encodes CASSLARSGNTIYF.

The chain is built from TRBV4-1 and TRBJ1-1; TRBD1 agrees at 8 bases. J gave up 10 bases and V 4 bases, and 14 bases lay outside the gene matches. The CDR3 is made up of 15 amino acids. Germline V gene lookup returns CDR1 MGHRA and CDR2 YSYEKL. CDR3 bases: TGCGCCAGCAGCCGCCTACAGGGGGATATGTCTGGAGCTTTCTTT. Its translation is CASSRLQGDMSGAFF.

In this sample, this clone turned up once. V is TRBV15 and J is TRBJ2-7, with 7 bases identical to TRBD2. CDR3 length: 13 residues. Germline trimming cut 4 bases from V and 6 bases from J; bases unmatched to any gene: 6. Germline values: CDR1 LNHNV, CDR2 YYDKDF (reference sequence). This CDR3 reads CATSIRLAGEQYF. DNA of the CDR3: TGTGCCACCAGCATTCGACTAGCCGGCGAGCAGTACTTC.

The chain carries TRBV5-1 and TRBJ2-6, with D maybe TRBD1 (6 bases). The length of the CDR3 is 15 residues. V shed 3 bases and J shed 1 base, with 8 bases lying between them. CDR1 and CDR2 (germline): SGHRS, YFSETQ. The CDR3 nucleotides are TGCGCCAGCAGCTACGGACAGTCTGGGGCCAACGTCCTGACTTTC. Its protein is CASSYGQSGANVLTF.